Included here is one T cell receptor beta chain sequence, with context. The TCR beta CDR3 regions underwent amplification from RNA transcripts. HTBI-primed RT-PCR formed the first round, and a multiplex PCR formed the second. One entry per CDR3 protein, called by TCRdb with MiXCR from the multiplex PCR reads. The data contain 600,000 to 700,000 distinct CDR3 sequences, under 50% of them singletons. CDR1 and CDR2 from the germline V gene are SQVTM and ANQGSEA. CDR3 length: 12 amino acids. V was pared by 8 bases and J by 3 bases, with 5 bases of the junction left unmatched. This entry is derived from a study of Graves' ophthalmopathy and Graves' hyperthyroidism.

V usage is TRBV29-1 and J usage is TRBJ1-1; the match to TRBD1 covers 8 bases. The sequencing sample was made of peripheral blood. This receptor was identified in an adult man with Graves' ophthalmopathy. The CDR3 DNA reads TGCAGCAGTGTACAGGGGGACACTGAAGCTTTCTTT. Translation: CSSVQGDTEAFF. Full variable domain (remainder filled in from reference TRBV29-1 and TRBJ1-1): SAVISQKPSRDICQRGTSLTIQCQVDSQVTMMFWYRQQPGQSLTLIATANQGSEATYESGFVIDKFPISRPNLTFSTLTVSNMSPEDSSIYLCSSVQGDTEAFFGQGTRLTVV.